The 13 T cell receptor beta chains in this list originate from one sample, sequenced in a study of blood T cell repertoires in COVID-19. Here immunoSEQ multiplex PCR was the method, and the copy in TCRdb shows in-frame clones only, minus some. This table holds around 170,000 clones, approximately 80% found once. Sequencing was performed on peripheral blood. The source is a human donor in a cohort sampled during active COVID-19.

CDR3 in DNA: TGTGCCAGCAGCCCTCGGGACAGGTTCAGGTACGAGCAGTACTTC. Encoded protein: CASSPRDRFRYEQYF. The rearrangement uses TRBV11-2 and TRBJ2-7; the match to TRBD1 covers 8 bases. Germline loops: CDR1 SGHAT, CDR2 FQNNGV. Trimming cost V 5 bases and J 4 bases; bases outside gene matches: 10. The CDR3 has 15 amino acids.

This clone was seen a few times. This chain connects TRBV7-9 to TRBJ2-1, with 9 bases matching TRBD2. The germline gives CDR1 SEHNR, CDR2 FQNEAQ (reference sequence). J lost 8 bases, V lost 2 bases, and 4 bases had no gene match. This CDR3 spans 14 amino acids. The CDR3 DNA reads TGTGCCAGCAGCTTAATTTTAGCGGGGGATGAGCAGTTCTTC. Translation gives CASSLILAGDEQFF.

The CDR3 sequence is CASSHRDSNEKLFF. As DNA, the CDR3 is TGCGCCAGCAGTCACCGGGACAGTAATGAAAAACTGTTTTTT. The chain links TRBV5-1 to TRBJ1-4; 7 nucleotides align to TRBD1. The CDR3 contains 14 residues. In germline, CDR1 is SGHRS, CDR2 YFSETQ. V was clipped by 5 bases and J by 4 bases; unmatched bases: 5.

The V call is TRBV28, the J call TRBJ1-1; 7 bases are a match to TRBD1. V lost 4 bases and J lost 11; bases outside the gene matches: 10. CDR1 and CDR2 from the germline V gene are MDHEN and SYDVKM. CDR3 length: 13 amino acids. Here the CDR3 reads CASSYWDSPGAFF. In DNA form, the CDR3 reads TGTGCCAGCAGTTACTGGGACAGCCCAGGGGCTTTCTTT.

This clone was found once. The V call is TRBV7-3, the J call TRBJ2-7; 9 nucleotides align to TRBD1. Germline assignment: CDR1 SGHTA and CDR2 FQGTGA. Trimming at V came to 0 bases and at J to 3 bases, leaving 3 bases not matched to a gene. The CDR3 runs to 15 residues. The DNA for the CDR3 is TGTGCCAGCAGCTTAACGGGACAGGGTTTCTACGAGCAGTACTTC. Residues: CASSLTGQGFYEQYF.

V and J are TRBV10-3 and TRBJ1-5, with TRBD1 identical over 8 bases. V lost 4 bases, J lost 7 bases, and 6 bases stayed unmatched. This CDR3 comprises 14 residues. Per germline, CDR1 ENHRY and CDR2 SYGVKD. The chain's CDR3 is CAISVQGAGQPQHF. The CDR3 DNA reads as TGTGCCATCAGTGTTCAGGGGGCGGGGCAGCCCCAGCATTTT.

The chain couples TRBV7-9 to TRBJ1-2, with TRBD1 identical over 7 bases. The germline V gene encodes CDR1 SEHNR and CDR2 FQNEAQ (reference sequence). V shed 0 bases, J shed 3 bases, and the junction held 13 bases outside the gene matches. The CDR3 has 18 amino acids. The DNA for the CDR3 is TGTGCCAGCAGCTTAGCCACGCGAAGGGGGACAGAGGACTATGGCTACACCTTC. Residues: CASSLATRRGTEDYGYTF.

J is TRBJ2-7 and V is TRBV7-2; D may be TRBD1 (8 bases). The CDR3 is made up of 15 amino acids. Trimming stripped 1 base from V and 3 bases from J, with 13 bases between. Germline V gives CDR1 SGHTA, CDR2 FQGNSA. The CDR3 protein is CASSLETGEGYEQYF. DNA for the CDR3: TGTGCCAGCAGCTTAGAGACAGGGGAGGGCTACGAGCAGTACTTC.

This clone was seen ten or more times. The chain employs TRBV6-5 and TRBJ1-2; TRBD1 aligns across 9 bases. Germline CDR1 reads MNHEY; CDR2 reads SVGAGI. The CDR3 extends over 13 amino acids. J was trimmed by 8 bases and V by 0 bases; bases with no gene match: 1. Written as DNA, the CDR3 is TGTGCCAGCAGTTACTCTGACAGGGGGGGCTACACCTTC. Its protein is CASSYSDRGGYTF.

This chain uses TRBV5-1 with TRBJ2-3, with D unclear. V lost 2 bases and J 0 bases, leaving 10 bases between the germline ends. Looked up from germline, CDR1 is SGHRS and CDR2 is YFSETQ. This CDR3 is 15 amino acids long. The CDR3 here is CASSFRQASTDTQYF. In DNA, the CDR3 is TGCGCCAGCAGCTTCAGGCAGGCAAGCACAGATACGCAGTATTTT.

This clone has more than one count but fewer than ten. CDR3 nucleotide sequence: TGTGCCAGCAGCTTCGGGACAGGGAACACTGAAGCTTTCTTT. It codes for CASSFGTGNTEAFF. The gene calls are TRBV5-6 and TRBJ1-1; 8 bases align to TRBD1. Germline loops: CDR1 SGHDT, CDR2 YYEEEE. Losses at the gene ends were 2 bases for V and 1 base for J; bases not matched to a gene: 1. The CDR3 is made up of 14 amino acids.

This rearrangement joins TRBV3-1 (or the pseudogene TRBV3-2) to TRBJ1-6; D is ambiguous. Per the germline V gene, CDR1 is LGHDT and CDR2 is YNNKEL (reference sequence). V shed 1 base and J shed 5 bases, with 6 bases lying between them. CDR3 size: 14 residues. The CDR3 bases are TGTGCCAGCAGCCAAGCGCAGGATAATTCACCCCTCCACTTT. It specifies CASSQAQDNSPLHF.

The rearrangement joins TRBV7-9 to TRBJ2-7, with a possible D match to TRBD1 (6 bases). Germline-derived CDR1 and CDR2 are SEHNR and FQNEAQ (reference sequence). The CDR3 loop spans 16 amino acids. V dropped 1 base and J dropped 9 bases, with 22 bases sitting between them. The CDR3 spells CASSLGKGVSITTQYF. The CDR3 nucleotides are TGTGCCAGCAGCTTAGGCAAGGGGGTCTCGATTACGACGCAGTACTTC.